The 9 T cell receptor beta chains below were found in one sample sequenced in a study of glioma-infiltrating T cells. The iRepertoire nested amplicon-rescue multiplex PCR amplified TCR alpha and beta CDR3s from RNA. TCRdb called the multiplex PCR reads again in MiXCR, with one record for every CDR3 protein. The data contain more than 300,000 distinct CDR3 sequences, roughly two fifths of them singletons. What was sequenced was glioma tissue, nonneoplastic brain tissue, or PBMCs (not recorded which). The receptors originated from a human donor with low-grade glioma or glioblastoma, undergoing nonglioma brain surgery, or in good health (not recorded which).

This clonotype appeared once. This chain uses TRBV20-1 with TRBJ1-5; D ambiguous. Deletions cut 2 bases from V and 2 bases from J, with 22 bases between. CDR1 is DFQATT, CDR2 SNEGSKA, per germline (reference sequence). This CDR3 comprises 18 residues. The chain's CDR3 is CSARPIGRTPGGNQPQHF. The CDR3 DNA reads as TGCAGTGCTAGACCCATCGGACGGACGCCCGGGGGCAATCAGCCCCAGCATTTT.

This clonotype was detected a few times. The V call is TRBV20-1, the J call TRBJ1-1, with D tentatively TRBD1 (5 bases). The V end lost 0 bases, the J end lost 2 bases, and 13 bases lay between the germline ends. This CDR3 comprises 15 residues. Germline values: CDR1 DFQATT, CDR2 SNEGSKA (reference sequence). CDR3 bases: TGCAGTGCTAGAGACGGGGCGCTGGGAAACACTGAAGCTTTCTTT. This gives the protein CSARDGALGNTEAFF.

The CDR3 nucleotides read TGCAGTGCTACATCGGGTTTTTCCGGTCAGCCCCAGCATTTT. Amino acids: CSATSGFSGQPQHF. V and J are TRBV20-1 and TRBJ1-5; D remains unclear. Between the trimmed V and J ends, which lost 4 bases and 6 bases, there was a span of 16 bases. The CDR3 extends over 14 amino acids. Germline assignment: CDR1 DFQATT and CDR2 SNEGSKA (reference sequence).

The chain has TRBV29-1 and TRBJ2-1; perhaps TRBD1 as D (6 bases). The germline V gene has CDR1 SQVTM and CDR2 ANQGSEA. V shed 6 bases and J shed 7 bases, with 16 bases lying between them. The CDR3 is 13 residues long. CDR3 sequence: CSVRRTAPNEQFF. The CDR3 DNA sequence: TGCAGCGTCCGAAGGACAGCTCCGAATGAGCAGTTCTTC.

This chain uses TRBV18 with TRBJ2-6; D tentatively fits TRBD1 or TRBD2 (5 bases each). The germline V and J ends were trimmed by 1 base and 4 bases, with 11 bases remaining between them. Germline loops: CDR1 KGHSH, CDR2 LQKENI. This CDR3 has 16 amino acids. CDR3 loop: CASSPLTGHGANVLTF. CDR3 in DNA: TGTGCCAGCTCACCACTGACGGGGCACGGGGCCAACGTCCTGACTTTC.

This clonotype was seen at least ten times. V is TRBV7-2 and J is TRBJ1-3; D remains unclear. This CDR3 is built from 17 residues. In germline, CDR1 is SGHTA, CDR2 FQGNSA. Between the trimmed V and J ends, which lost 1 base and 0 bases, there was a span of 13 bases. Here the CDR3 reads CASSLELAAFSGNTIYF. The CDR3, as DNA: TGTGCCAGCAGCTTAGAGTTAGCAGCTTTCTCTGGAAACACCATATATTTT.

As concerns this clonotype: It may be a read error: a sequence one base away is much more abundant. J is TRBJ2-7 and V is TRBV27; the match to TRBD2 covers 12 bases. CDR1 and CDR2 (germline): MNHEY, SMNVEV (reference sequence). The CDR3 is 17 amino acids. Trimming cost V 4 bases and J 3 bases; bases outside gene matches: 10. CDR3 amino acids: CASSSPGLAGIDYEQYF. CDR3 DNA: TGTGCCAGCAGTTCCCCTGGACTAGCGGGGATAGACTACGAGCAGTACTTC.

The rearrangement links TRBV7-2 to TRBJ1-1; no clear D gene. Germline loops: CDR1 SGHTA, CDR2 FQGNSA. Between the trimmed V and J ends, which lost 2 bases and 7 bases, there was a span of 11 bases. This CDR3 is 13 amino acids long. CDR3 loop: CASSLSGSLEAFF. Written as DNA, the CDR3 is TGTGCCAGCAGCTTATCGGGGAGCCTTGAAGCTTTCTTT.

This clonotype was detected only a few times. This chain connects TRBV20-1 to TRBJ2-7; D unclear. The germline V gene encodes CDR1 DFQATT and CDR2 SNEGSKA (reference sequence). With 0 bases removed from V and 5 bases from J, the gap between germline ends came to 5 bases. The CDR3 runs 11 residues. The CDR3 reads CSARDRDEQYF. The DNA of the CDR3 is TGCAGTGCTAGAGATCGGGACGAGCAGTACTTC.